This T cell receptor beta chain was retrieved from a study of shared clonotypes between healthy human individuals (dated by TCRdb to about 2020). As for the study more broadly: A few men and a couple of women, aged 18 to 49 years, made up the cohort. For each donor, CD4 naive and CD4 memory were each run on three plates, CD8 naive on two plates, and CD8 memory on one plate. To estimate repertoire size and how much clonotypes are shared between individuals, the study performed deep sequencing of blood TCR repertoires from roughly five healthy adults. Different laboratories and diverse techniques were used to prepare libraries and sequence TCR repertoires, to increase sequencing depth and limit assay-specific biases. Between about 0.85 and 9.5 billion PBMCs per donor were obtained by leukapheresis.

Using the deep immunoSEQ assay, multiplex PCR amplified TCR CDR3 regions from genomic DNA. Extracted genomic DNA from each cell subset was distributed evenly across all wells of several immunoSEQ 96-well plates, and each plate was treated as a replicate. Each replicate PCR for sorted subsets received around 200 ng genomic DNA, equal to 28,000 or so T cell genomes. Purified libraries were quantified with a Qubit 3.0 fluorometer, sized on a Bioanalyzer 2100, and re-quantified with the KAPA Library Quantification kit. Every immunoSEQ 96-well plate was sequenced on a separate single-read 150-cycle Illumina NextSeq 550 flow cell. On the study's bioinformatics: Because the immunoSEQ output included only junctional sequences and no quality scores, the filtering could not be the same as the filtering used for full-length reads. To assign V/J genes and CDR3, sequences were annotated using PyIR, a Python wrapper for IgBLAST v1.9, with IMGT germline references. Any read was removed if the V/J assignment was weak (E-value above 1e-6), the CDR3 was missing, or the read contained stop codons, out-of-frame junctions, or ambiguous translated residues. V3J clonotypes were defined as sequences sharing the same inferred V gene, J gene, and CDR3 amino acid sequence. Percentage overlap between repertoires was calculated by dividing the number of shared unique clonotypes by the size of the smaller repertoire. RTK rarefaction, the Chao1 estimator, and Recon v2.1 estimates of unobserved clonotypes were used to assess repertoire richness. Generation probabilities for all TCRbeta clonotypes obtained by the gDNA method from a handful of donors were computed using OLGA. The table was pulled from immuneACCESS by TCRdb, which kept in-frame rearrangements only. Such tables lose some clones; where checked, under half of the loss comes from unresolved V genes, and the rest has no known cause. The D gene and trimming were derived from the DNA, and the V and J assignments and clone size from that table. For this sample there are roughly 2,000,000 clones; roughly 93% appear just once. Over 1.5% of the sample is in the top ten clones.

Broad study findings and their caveats: When several donors were compared, the shared fraction of clonotypes was approximately 5% for naive CD4, approximately 3.5% for naive CD8, 2.3% for memory CD4, and roughly 0.4% for memory CD8. Pairwise subsampling indicated that sequencing depth was expected to affect the degree of clonotype sharing among donors. Because the study included only a small number of donors, the genetic and exposure-history diversity represented was limited. Naive subsets generally had larger estimated clonotype richness than memory subsets did. Only blood was sampled, and tissue TCR repertoires likely differ from those in blood. Compared with non-shared clonotypes, clonotypes shared by all four sorted-subset donors had higher generation probabilities. Incomplete sequencing was indicated by rarefaction of sorted-subset datasets, despite the large sequencing depth.

Of note for this clone: Its recognized antigen is unknown. Per-base quality was not reported, and no clone a single base away is much larger than it.

CDR3 length: 17 amino acids, cysteine to phenylalanine. The read is trimmed to its CDR3 DNA, 51 bases read in frame from base 1. Cut back by 0 bases and 0 bases, the V and J ends lie 14 bases apart. For CDR1 and CDR2, the germline V gene lists ENHRY and SYGVKD. CD8 naive samples consisted of CD45RO-negative cells that were positively selected for CCR7, yielding a CD45RA+CCR7+ population without TemRA cells. Donors were healthy HIV-negative adults with no recently reported acute infections or vaccinations. All donors were Caucasian adults living in Nashville, Tennessee, USA. After blood collection by leukapheresis, PBMCs were isolated using Ficoll-Histopaque density gradient centrifugation and then cryopreserved in the vapor phase of liquid nitrogen. Analytical flow cytometry was used to check the purity and quantity of each magnetically sorted T cell population. Genomic DNA was isolated from every sorted fraction and measured by UV absorbance on a Nanodrop 2000c.

The TCR comes from a young man in good health. Some clones in this sample may be carry-over from other donors' samples. The chain uses TRBV10-3 and TRBJ1-1, with a tentative D gene TRBD1 over 6 matching bases. The specimen sequenced was naive CD8+ T cells from PBMCs. This specimen's cell subset or site label, interpreted: CD45RA+CCR7+. This receptor carries the CDR3 CAISESAGEAMNTEAFF. The bases read TGTGCCATCAGTGAGTCCGCAGGGGAGGCCATGAACACTGAAGCTTTCTTT.